This is a list of T cell receptor beta chains from one sample in a study of T cells in Graves' hyperthyroidism and ophthalmopathy. Via MiXCR, TCRdb re-called the multiplex PCR reads, giving one row per CDR3 protein. The data contain approximately 870,000 distinct CDR3 sequences, around 38% of them singletons. The sample comprised blood. These receptors all stem from a man aged 18 to 29 with Graves' hyperthyroidism. Both conserved end residues are part of each CDR3. D genes are given only for firm matches. Clone size, where shown, is once, few, many, or a class for clones that have expanded.

d_gene	v_gene	j_gene	abundance	CDR3nt	CDR3aa
.	TRBV12-3/TRBV12-4	TRBJ1-1	few	TGTGCCAGCAGTTTGGGGAGCCGGGCTTTCTTT	CASSLGSRAFF
TRBD1	TRBV6-5	TRBJ1-5	.	TGTGCCAGCAGTGACACAGGGGATCAGCCCCAGCATTTT	CASSDTGDQPQHF
.	TRBV9	TRBJ1-4	many	TGTGCCAGCAGCGTCTCGGATGAAAAACTGTTTTTT	CASSVSDEKLFF
.	TRBV12-3/TRBV12-4	TRBJ1-2	.	TGTGCCAGCAGCCCAGGGTCGGGGATCTATGGCTACACCTTC	CASSPGSGIYGYTF
.	TRBV19	TRBJ1-1	many	TGTGCCAGTAGTGAGGGATTCGGGAACACTGAAGCTTTCTTT	CASSEGFGNTEAFF
.	TRBV5-1	TRBJ2-7	.	TGCGCCAGCAGCTTGGGAGGGACCGACGAGCAGTACTTC	CASSLGGTDEQYF
.	TRBV7-9	TRBJ2-6	.	TGTGCCAGCAGCTTTAGCCCCCGGGGGGCCAACGTCCTGACTTTC	CASSFSPRGANVLTF
TRBD1	TRBV7-8	TRBJ1-6	few	TGTGCCAGCAGCCTTAGATCCGACAGGGGTAATTCACCCCTCCACTTT	CASSLRSDRGNSPLHF
TRBD2	TRBV12-3/TRBV12-4	TRBJ2-7	many	TGTGCCAGCAGTCAAGGGACTAGCGCCGAGCAGTACTTC	CASSQGTSAEQYF
.	TRBV12-3/TRBV12-4	TRBJ1-1	few	TGTGCCAGCAGCCGTTTGGAGCCTAGTCGGGCTTTCTTT	CASSRLEPSRAFF
.	TRBV12-3/TRBV12-4	TRBJ2-5	.	TGTGCCAGCAGTTTTGAGGCAGCCATCCAAGAGACCCAGTACTTC	CASSFEAAIQETQYF
.	TRBV12-3/TRBV12-4	TRBJ1-2	.	TGTGCCAGCAGTGCCGGAGGGGAATATGGCTACACCTTC	CASSAGGEYGYTF
.	TRBV5-1	TRBJ1-5	.	TGCGCCAGCAGCCCCGGGGGGACTGGCTGGAATCAGCCCCAGCATTTT	CASSPGGTGWNQPQHF
TRBD2	TRBV2	TRBJ2-7	few	TGTGCCAGCGGGGGGACTACCGCCTACGAGCAGTACTTC	CASGGTTAYEQYF
.	TRBV2	TRBJ1-6	many	TGTGCCAGCAGCCCCCGGACGGACCAGAATTCACCCCTCCACTTT	CASSPRTDQNSPLHF
TRBD1	TRBV20-1	TRBJ1-6	.	TGCAGTGCTCGCCCGGGACAGGGACTAAATTCACCCCTCCACTTT	CSARPGQGLNSPLHF
TRBD1	TRBV29-1	TRBJ1-2	once	TGCAGCGTTGCTCAGGCCATGGGGACAGGGGTTGGCTACACCTTC	CSVAQAMGTGVGYTF
.	TRBV7-6	TRBJ2-2	.	TGTGCCAGCAGCTTACGGCGGGACTACACCGGGGAGCTGTTTTTT	CASSLRRDYTGELFF
.	TRBV19	TRBJ1-1	many	TGTGCCAGTATATCCTGGGACACTGAAGCTTTCTTT	CASISWDTEAFF
TRBD1	TRBV15	TRBJ1-3	many	TGTGCCACCAGCGGAGACAGGGGGCCTGGAAACACCATATATTTT	CATSGDRGPGNTIYF
.	TRBV20-1	TRBJ1-3	.	TGCAGTGCTCGAAGAGGTTTTGAGGACACCATATATTTT	CSARRGFEDTIYF
.	TRBV20-1	TRBJ2-7	once	TGCAGTGCTAGAGAGTACATTTACGAGCAGTACTTC	CSAREYIYEQYF
.	TRBV12-3/TRBV12-4	TRBJ1-3	many	TGTGCCAGCGGACGAAACACCATATATTTT	CASGRNTIYF
TRBD1	TRBV7-3	TRBJ1-1	many	TGTGCCAGCAGCCCATCGCCCCACAGGGGAAGGAACACTGAAGCTTTCTTT	CASSPSPHRGRNTEAFF
.	TRBV20-1	TRBJ1-5	.	TGCAGTGCTAGAGGGGGGACTAAACAGCCCCAGCATTTT	CSARGGTKQPQHF
.	TRBV6-4	TRBJ1-1	.	TGTGCCAGCAGAACCCCCGGGGGGACTGAAGCTTTCTTT	CASRTPGGTEAFF
.	TRBV5-1	TRBJ1-1	.	TGCGCCAGCAGGGTGGCAGGAGCGAACACTGAAGCTTTCTTT	CASRVAGANTEAFF
.	TRBV10-3	TRBJ1-6	.	TGTGCCATCAGTGAGCTGGAAGGGTCACCCCTCCACTTT	CAISELEGSPLHF
.	TRBV7-9	TRBJ1-5	few	TGTGCCAGCAGTCAAGTGAGTCAGCCCCAGCATTTT	CASSQVSQPQHF
.	TRBV11-1	TRBJ1-6	once	TGTGCCAGCAGCTTCGGGGGCCGAGTACGTTCACCCCTCCACTTT	CASSFGGRVRSPLHF
TRBD1	TRBV7-2	TRBJ1-2	few	TGTGCCAGCAGCCCCCGATTGGGGACAGGGACTCAAGGCTACACCTTC	CASSPRLGTGTQGYTF
.	TRBV11-2	TRBJ1-4	many	TGTGCCAGCAGCTTAACACACGCAACTAATGAAAAACTGTTTTTT	CASSLTHATNEKLFF
.	TRBV2	TRBJ2-6	.	TGTGCCTGGAGGCAGGGAAGTTCCGGGGCCAACGTCCTGACTTTC	CAWRQGSSGANVLTF
.	TRBV20-1	TRBJ1-5	.	TGCAGTGCTAGGAAGGGAGTGGGGCAAGAGACCCAGCATTTT	CSARKGVGQETQHF
TRBD1	TRBV5-8	TRBJ2-2	.	TGTGCCAGCAGCTGGGGGGGACAGGGGGCCGGCGGGGAGCTGTTTTTT	CASSWGGQGAGGELFF
.	TRBV4-3	TRBJ1-6	few	TGCGCCAGCAGCCAAGTAACACAGGGCTCTTCTAATTCACCCCTCCACTTT	CASSQVTQGSSNSPLHF
.	TRBV5-1	TRBJ2-7	.	TGTGCCAGCAGCTCTAGGGCCTCGGGACTGGACTCCTACGAGCAGTACTTC	CASSSRASGLDSYEQYF
.	TRBV2	TRBJ1-1	many	TGTGCCAGCAAAGGGGGAAGGAACACTGAAGCTTTCTTT	CASKGGRNTEAFF
TRBD2	TRBV6-2/TRBV6-3	TRBJ2-7	few	TGTGCCAGCATTAAGAGATTAGCGGGAGAATATAGTGACGAGCAGTACTTC	CASIKRLAGEYSDEQYF
.	TRBV6-5	TRBJ1-2	.	TGTGCCAGCAGGAATGTAGGTGGAGGCTACACCTTC	CASRNVGGGYTF
.	TRBV7-9	TRBJ2-6	few	TGTGCCAGCAGCTCTCGGACAGATAGCTCTGGGGCCAACGTCCTGACTTTC	CASSSRTDSSGANVLTF
.	TRBV2	TRBJ1-3	many	TGTGCCAGCAGTGGTGCCATCTCTGGAAACACCATATATTTT	CASSGAISGNTIYF
.	TRBV9	TRBJ1-3	few	TGTGCCAGCAGCGGCCTGGGGGGGGGCAAAGGAAACACCATATATTTT	CASSGLGGGKGNTIYF
TRBD1	TRBV6-1	TRBJ1-5	.	TGTGCCAGCAGTGGGACAGGGTCCCGCAATCAGCCCCAGCATTTT	CASSGTGSRNQPQHF
.	TRBV6-5	TRBJ1-5	.	TGTGCCAGCAACGGGAGTAGCAATCAGCCCCAGCATTTT	CASNGSSNQPQHF
.	TRBV2	TRBJ1-2	many	TGTGCCAGCAGTGAGGCGGTAGAGTCCTATGGCTACACCTTC	CASSEAVESYGYTF
.	TRBV25-1	TRBJ1-3	.	TGTGCCAGCAGTGAATCAGTCGCGGGATATGGAAACACCATATATTTT	CASSESVAGYGNTIYF
TRBD1	TRBV20-1	TRBJ2-7	many	TGCAGTGCTACCCATCGACAGGGTATGGACGAGCAGTACTTC	CSATHRQGMDEQYF
.	TRBV19	TRBJ1-5	many	TGTGCCAGTAGTGGAGCAGGGGATCAGCCCCAGCATTTT	CASSGAGDQPQHF
.	TRBV7-9	TRBJ2-7	.	TGTGCCGTACTTGGCAACGAGCAGTACTTC	CAVLGNEQYF
.	TRBV19	TRBJ1-1	.	TGTGCCAGTAGTGGACTGGGGCTCGAGGGCACTGAAGCTTTCTTT	CASSGLGLEGTEAFF
TRBD1	TRBV15	TRBJ1-5	.	TGTGCCACCAGACCCACAGGGGGCCAGCAGCCCCAGCATTTT	CATRPTGGQQPQHF
TRBD1	TRBV7-9	TRBJ2-2	.	TGTGCCAGCAGAGGGGGCCCGGGGAACACCGGGGAGCTGTTTTTT	CASRGGPGNTGELFF
.	TRBV5-4	TRBJ2-7	.	TGTGCCAGCAGCTTGCAGCAGGGAACCTACGAGCAGTACTTC	CASSLQQGTYEQYF
TRBD1	TRBV5-1	TRBJ2-7	.	TGCGCCAGCAGCTTGGCGGGGACAGTAAACTACGAGCAGTACTTC	CASSLAGTVNYEQYF
TRBD1	TRBV9	TRBJ1-2	.	TGTGCCAGCAGCGTATCGCGTAGTGGGACAGGGGAGGTCCGGAGTGGCTACACCTTC	CASSVSRSGTGEVRSGYTF
TRBD1	TRBV2	TRBJ2-5	.	TGTGCCAGCGCGAAGGACAGGGGGCGAGAGACCCAGTACTTC	CASAKDRGRETQYF